Below are 23 T cell receptor beta chains sequenced from a single sample in a study of T cell responses to AZD1222 COVID-19 vaccine (dated by TCRdb to the early 2020s). The sample's time point, from its label and the paper: about 28 days (+/-7) after the second vaccine dose. Library preparation was by the immunoSEQ multiplex PCR assay. Sourced from immuneACCESS, this table was stored by TCRdb with only in-frame sequences that have V and J called. A share of the clones is absent; for the studies checked, an unresolved V gene accounts for under half, and the remainder has no known explanation. This sample comprises around 160,000 clones, around 94% of them detected only once. The biggest ten clones account for just over 5% of the sample. The specimen was peripheral blood, collected 28 days after the second AZD1222 dose. The receptor source for this set is an adult who received the AZD1222 COVID-19 vaccine.

The V and J genes are TRBV3-1 (or the pseudogene TRBV3-2) and TRBJ1-2; a weak D match, TRBD1 (5 bases). The germline V gene has CDR1 LGHDT and CDR2 YNNKEL (reference sequence). The CDR3 consists of 16 residues. Trimming removed 0 bases from V and 4 bases from J, with 15 bases in between. DNA for the CDR3: TGTGCCAGCAGCCAAGATACAAGGGGAGGAGGCTATGGCTACACCTTC. It specifies CASSQDTRGGGYGYTF.

V usage is TRBV6-5 and J usage is TRBJ2-7, with 8 bases identical to TRBD1. Trimming cost V 10 bases and J 4 bases; bases outside gene matches: 6. The CDR3 consists of 12 residues. Germline loops: CDR1 MNHEY, CDR2 SVGAGI. CDR3 sequence (DNA): TGTGCCATCTGGGACAGGCTGTACGAGCAGTACTTC. This encodes CAIWDRLYEQYF.

This chain connects TRBV5-1 to TRBJ2-7, with 10 bases aligning to TRBD1. Germline CDR1 reads SGHRS; CDR2 reads YFSETQ. This CDR3 region has 15 residues. J gave up 2 bases and V 2 bases, and 4 bases lay outside the gene matches. DNA of the CDR3: TGCGCCAGCAGCTTACCCGGGACAGGGGCCTACGAGCAGTACTTC. Its translation is CASSLPGTGAYEQYF.

The chain is built from TRBV9 and TRBJ1-5; 7 positions match TRBD1. The CDR3 contains 16 residues. Germline V gene lookup returns CDR1 SGDLS and CDR2 YYNGEE. Unmatched junction bases numbered 7, after V lost 0 bases and J lost 4 bases. CDR3 region: CASSVGGGGVNQPQHF. The CDR3 DNA reads TGTGCCAGCAGCGTAGGGGGAGGGGGCGTAAATCAGCCCCAGCATTTT.

V usage is TRBV4-1 and J usage is TRBJ2-3; 7 bases match TRBD1. Trimming at V came to 3 bases and at J to 5 bases, leaving 11 bases not matched to a gene. Germline assignment: CDR1 MGHRA and CDR2 YSYEKL. This CDR3 is 16 amino acids long. Here the CDR3 DNA reads TGCGCCAGCAGCCAGTACACCGGGACAGTTAAAGATACGCAGTATTTT. It encodes CASSQYTGTVKDTQYF.

The rearrangement joins TRBV2 to TRBJ1-5, with a possible D match to TRBD1 (5 bases). Germline loops: CDR1 SNHLY, CDR2 FYNNEI. CDR3 length equals 13 residues. Trimming left V 7 bases short and J 6 bases short, with 13 bases between. CDR3 sequence: CASNRGVLQPQHF. In DNA, the CDR3 is TGTGCCAGCAATAGGGGAGTTCTTCAGCCCCAGCATTTT.

V usage is TRBV29-1 and J usage is TRBJ2-3, with 7 positions matching TRBD1. Trimming removed 5 bases from V and 3 bases from J; junction bases left unmatched: 2. Germline CDR1 reads SQVTM; CDR2 reads ANQGSEA. The CDR3 covers 12 residues. This chain's CDR3 is CSVRQGTDTQYF. The CDR3 coding sequence is TGCAGCGTTCGACAGGGAACAGATACGCAGTATTTT.

This sequence joins TRBV25-1 and TRBJ1-1, with 7 bases fitting TRBD1. Germline trimming cut 3 bases from V and 9 bases from J; bases unmatched to any gene: 10. The CDR3 runs to 14 residues. Germline CDR1 is MGHDK and CDR2 is SYGVNS. CDR3 bases: TGTGCCAGCAGTGACCTTGTTGGGGGACAGAAAGCTTTCTTT. Translation: CASSDLVGGQKAFF.

In its sample, this clone was seen once. The gene calls are TRBV7-2 and TRBJ2-3; 8 bases agree with TRBD1. In germline, CDR1 is SGHTA, CDR2 FQGNSA. The CDR3 consists of 16 residues. The J segment lost 2 bases and the V segment lost 2 bases, leaving 6 bases of the junction unmatched. For the CDR3, the DNA is TGTGCCAGCAGCTTAACGACAGGGGTAGTCACAGATACGCAGTATTTT. It specifies CASSLTTGVVTDTQYF.

This clone was seen just once. The V gene is TRBV11-3, the J gene TRBJ1-2; D remains ambiguous. With 5 bases removed from V and 4 bases from J, the gap between germline ends came to 8 bases. The CDR3 is 12 amino acids. Germline CDR1 is SGHNT and CDR2 is YENEEA. The CDR3: CASSAAGYGYTF. The CDR3 DNA reads as TGTGCCAGCAGCGCGGCGGGCTATGGCTACACCTTC.

The chain couples TRBV6-1 to TRBJ1-1, with no clear D. From germline, CDR1 is MNHNS and CDR2 SASEGT. The ends were cut back, 1 base at V and 4 bases at J, with 22 bases in the middle. The CDR3 runs 18 residues. CDR3 amino acids: CASSEETEVRVLITEAFF. CDR3 nucleotide sequence: TGTGCCAGCAGTGAAGAGACGGAAGTGAGGGTCCTTATCACTGAAGCTTTCTTT.

The J gene is TRBJ1-1, the V gene TRBV6-5; no reliable D call. The germline V and J ends were trimmed by 0 bases and 2 bases, with 13 bases remaining between them. Germline CDR1 and CDR2: MNHEY and SVGAGI. The CDR3 covers 16 residues. CDR3 loop: CASSYSYGTVNTEAFF. The CDR3 region has the DNA TGTGCCAGCAGTTACTCGTACGGAACTGTAAACACTGAAGCTTTCTTT.

This clone was detected only once. This chain uses TRBV7-9 with TRBJ2-1, with D perhaps matching TRBD1 (6 bases). The CDR3 is 15 residues long. Germline CDR1 SEHNR, CDR2 FQNEAQ (reference sequence). The germline V and J ends were trimmed by 4 bases and 1 base, with 11 bases remaining between them. CDR3 nucleotides: TGTGCCAGCAGCTCTCCAGGGGCTTCCTACAATGAGCAGTTCTTC. It specifies CASSSPGASYNEQFF.

CDR3 sequence reads: CASSPGQVNEKLFF. In nucleotides, the CDR3 is TGTGCCAGCAGTCCGGGACAGGTTAATGAAAAACTGTTTTTT. The V call is TRBV28, the J call TRBJ1-4, with 8 bases fitting TRBD1. From germline, CDR1 is MDHEN and CDR2 SYDVKM. J gave up 4 bases and V 5 bases, and 3 bases lay outside the gene matches. The CDR3 loop spans 14 amino acids.

The chain employs TRBV19 and TRBJ2-1; 10 nucleotides line up with TRBD2. The V gene's germline CDR1 is LNHDA and CDR2 SQIVND (reference sequence). This CDR3 region has 19 residues. With 5 bases clipped from V and 5 bases from J, the junction kept 18 bases outside the gene matches. In nucleotides, the CDR3 is TGTGCCAGTAGTCAGAGGGCCTTGGGAGCGGGAGGGCCCGACAATGAGCAGTTCTTC. This codes for CASSQRALGAGGPDNEQFF.

This clone came up once. The chain joins TRBV5-1 to TRBJ1-2, with D maybe TRBD1 (6 bases). The CDR3 is 11 amino acids. Germline V gene data show CDR1 as SGHRS and CDR2 as YFSETQ. Between the trimmed V and J ends, which lost 4 bases and 8 bases, there was a span of 9 bases. As DNA, the CDR3 is TGCGCCAGCAGCGAACAGGGAGGCTACACCTTC. Its protein is CASSEQGGYTF.

V is TRBV19 and J is TRBJ2-1; 8 bases fit TRBD2. The CDR3 is 13 residues long. CDR1 is LNHDA, CDR2 SQIVND, per germline (reference sequence). V was pared by 4 bases and J by 5 bases, with 1 base of the junction left unmatched. The DNA of the CDR3 is TGTGCCAGTAGTAGACTAGCGAACAATGAGCAGTTCTTC. The encoded protein is CASSRLANNEQFF.

V is TRBV12-5 and J is TRBJ1-5, with a possible D match to TRBD1 (5 bases). The CDR3 loop spans 14 amino acids. The V end lost 5 bases, the J end lost 1 base, and 9 bases lay between the germline ends. The V gene's germline CDR1 is LGHNT and CDR2 FRNRAP. DNA for the CDR3: TGTGCTAGTGGTGACCGGGACAGCAATCAGCCCCAGCATTTT. It specifies CASGDRDSNQPQHF.

The J gene is TRBJ2-7, the V gene TRBV7-2; D is unresolved. The CDR3 length is 15 residues. Per the germline V gene, CDR1 is SGHTA and CDR2 is FQGNSA. The V end was cut by 1 base, the J end by 1 base, with 11 bases between. The CDR3 sequence is CASSLVRTESYEQYF. The CDR3 nucleotides read TGTGCCAGCAGCTTAGTCAGAACAGAATCCTACGAGCAGTACTTC. Combining the CDR3 with reference TRBV7-2 and TRBJ2-7 gives the whole variable domain GAGVSQSPSNKVTEKGKDVELRCDPISGHTALYWYRQSLGQGLEFLIYFQGNSAPDKSGLPSDRFSAERTGGSVSTLTIQRTQQEDSAVYLCASSLVRTESYEQYFGPGTRLTVT.

This sequence joins TRBV6-5 and TRBJ2-7; weak D call: TRBD1 (5 bases). This CDR3 contains 15 residues. Trimming removed 5 bases from V and 0 bases from J, with 14 bases in between. The germline V gene has CDR1 MNHEY and CDR2 SVGAGI. CDR3 residues: CASSPDTLLSYEQYF. CDR3 DNA sequence: TGTGCCAGCAGTCCGGACACGCTCCTCTCCTACGAGCAGTACTTC.

This chain links TRBV19 with TRBJ2-7; D is perhaps TRBD1 (6 bases). The CDR3 is 14 residues long. Trimming took 2 bases from V and 1 from J, leaving 9 bases between them. The germline gives CDR1 LNHDA, CDR2 SQIVND (reference sequence). This CDR3 is CASSIQGQSYEQYF. In DNA form, the CDR3 reads TGTGCCAGTAGTATACAGGGGCAGTCCTACGAGCAGTACTTC.

The chain uses TRBV27 and TRBJ2-7; 8 bases agree with TRBD1. Germline V gene sequence: CDR1 MNHEY, CDR2 SMNVEV (reference sequence). The CDR3 sequence is 14 residues long. The junction had 6 bases not matched to a gene; V was cut back by 5 bases and J by 3 bases. CDR3 nucleotides: TGTGCCAGCAGTCTCCGGACAGGGTACTACGAGCAGTACTTC. It translates to CASSLRTGYYEQYF.

This clone came up a few times. The chain joins TRBV14 to TRBJ2-7; D may correspond to TRBD1 or TRBD2 (6 bases each). This CDR3 spans 18 amino acids. Trimming removed 4 bases from V and 2 bases from J, with 24 bases in between. The germline gives CDR1 SGHDN, CDR2 FVKESK. The CDR3 sequence is CASSPPSEGDGRPYEQYF. In DNA, the CDR3 is TGTGCCAGCAGCCCACCATCCGAGGGGGACGGGAGACCCTACGAGCAGTACTTC.